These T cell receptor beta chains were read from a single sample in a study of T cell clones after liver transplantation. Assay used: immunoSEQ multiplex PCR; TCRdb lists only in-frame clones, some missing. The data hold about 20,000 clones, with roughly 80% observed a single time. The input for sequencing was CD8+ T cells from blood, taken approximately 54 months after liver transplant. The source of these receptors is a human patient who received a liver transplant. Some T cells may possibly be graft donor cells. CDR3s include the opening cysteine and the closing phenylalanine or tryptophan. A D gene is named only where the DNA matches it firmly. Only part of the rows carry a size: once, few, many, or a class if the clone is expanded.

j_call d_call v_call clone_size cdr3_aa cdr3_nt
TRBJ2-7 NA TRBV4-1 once CASSQENRAYEQYF TGCGCCAGCAGCCAAGAAAACAGGGCCTACGAGCAGTACTTC
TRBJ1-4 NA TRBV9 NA CASSLEGEKLFF TGTGCCAGCAGTCTAGAGGGGGAAAAACTGTTTTTT
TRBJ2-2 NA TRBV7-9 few CASSSGQAGMDTGELFF TGTGCCAGCAGCTCAGGACAAGCGGGTATGGACACCGGGGAGCTGTTTTTT
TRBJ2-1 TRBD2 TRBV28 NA CASSSPYKRGGLGEQFF TGTGCCAGCAGTTCCCCTTACAAGCGGGGGGGCCTAGGGGAGCAGTTCTTC
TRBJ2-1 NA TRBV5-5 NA CASSFDRSNEQFF TGTGCCAGCAGCTTCGACAGAAGCAATGAGCAGTTCTTC
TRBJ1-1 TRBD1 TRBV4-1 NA CASSQDRETGAVTTEAFF TGCGCCAGCAGCCAAGATAGGGAGACAGGGGCTGTTACAACTGAAGCTTTCTTT
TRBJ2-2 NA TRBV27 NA CASSLSAGELFF TGTGCCAGCAGTTTATCTGCCGGGGAGCTGTTTTTT
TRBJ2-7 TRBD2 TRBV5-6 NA CASSGRGAPPYEQYF TGTGCCAGCAGCGGGCGGGGGGCCCCTCCCTACGAGCAGTACTTC
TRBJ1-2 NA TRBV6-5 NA CASWFRGYGYTF TGTGCCAGCTGGTTTCGAGGGTACGGCTACACCTTC
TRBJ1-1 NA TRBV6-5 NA CASSRSAGNTEAFF TGTGCCAGCAGTCGAAGCGCAGGGAACACTGAAGCTTTCTTT
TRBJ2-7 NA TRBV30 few CAWSVGRAYEQYF TGTGCCTGGAGTGTGGGCAGGGCCTACGAGCAGTACTTC
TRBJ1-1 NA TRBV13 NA CASSTTLNTEAFF TGTGCCAGCAGCACGACATTGAACACTGAAGCTTTCTTT
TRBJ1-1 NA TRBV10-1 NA CASSESGDNTEAFF TGCGCCAGCAGTGAGTCGGGTGACAACACTGAAGCTTTCTTT
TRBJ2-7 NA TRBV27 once CASSLWWHSYEQYF TGTGCCAGCAGTTTATGGTGGCACTCCTACGAGCAGTACTTC
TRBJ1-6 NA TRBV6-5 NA CASSYSERGNSPLHF TGTGCCAGCAGTTACTCAGAAAGGGGTAATTCACCCCTCCACTTT
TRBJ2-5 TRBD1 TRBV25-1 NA CASSDLDREETQYF TGTGCCAGCAGTGATCTGGACAGGGAGGAGACCCAGTACTTC
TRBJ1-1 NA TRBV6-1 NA CASNLGTTNTEAFF TGTGCCAGCAATCTAGGGACAACAAACACTGAAGCTTTCTTT